This TCR beta chain was observed in a study of shared T cell receptors in the human thymus. Germline V gene lookup returns CDR1 MNHEY and CDR2 SMNVEV (reference sequence). The CDR3 contains 20 residues. Profiling relied on immunoSEQ multiplex PCR, and the TCRdb table lists in-frame clones only, not all of them. The sample yields 600,000 to 900,000 clones, 70% to 90% seen once. As regards this clone: A read error may account for a junction end that differs from germline. Other DNA sequences within the sample encode an identical CDR3.

The same sample was also studied in work on human thymus T cells. That study adds: All donors were healthy Finnish infants who were undergoing corrective surgery to treat congenital heart defects. Thymic samples were excised during corrective heart operations. Among thymic and blood repertoires, usage of V and J genes appeared biased. Thymic repertoires overlap heavily among unrelated individuals, related research has reported.

The rearrangement joins TRBV27 to TRBJ1-6; 8 bases fit TRBD1. Sequenced: thymocytes. This TCR derives from a girl under three years old with a congenital heart defect. The CDR3 spells CASRPTGQGPVVTYNSPLHF. CDR3 nucleotide sequence: TGTGCCAGCAGGCCAACCGGACAGGGCCCGGTAGTGACCTATAATTCCCCCCTCCACTTT.